A selection of T cell receptor beta chains follows, all from one sample in a study of CD8 T cells in ankylosing spondylitis. TCRdb fed the 5' RACE reads into MiXCR, producing one record per CDR3 protein. The table has about 340,000 distinct CDR3 sequences, about 14% seen once; the top ten hold 0.9% to 1.2%. The sample taken for sequencing was blood, either unsorted or a sorted T cell fraction (not recorded which). The receptors originated from a male donor with ankylosing spondylitis or in good health (not recorded which). The CDR3 runs from the conserved cysteine through the conserved F or W. Fields, in order: J gene, clone size, D gene, V gene, CDR3 protein, CDR3 DNA. A D gene is named only where the DNA matches it firmly. Clone size, where shown, is once, few, many, or a class for clones that have expanded.

>TRBJ2-1|few|TRBD2|TRBV10-3
CAISASGGRANEQFF
TGTGCCATCAGTGCTAGCGGGGGGCGGGCCAATGAGCAGTTCTTC
>TRBJ2-2|few|TRBD1|TRBV5-1
CASSTDRGTGELFF
TGCGCCAGCAGCACAGACAGGGGCACCGGGGAGCTGTTTTTT
>TRBJ2-1|NA|NA|TRBV20-1
CSARLNGLRAIYEQFF
TGCAGTGCTAGGCTAAATGGACTGCGAGCGATCTATGAGCAGTTCTTC
>TRBJ2-4|NA|TRBD1|TRBV11-3
CASSDDRARDKNIQYF
TGTGCCAGCAGCGACGACAGGGCGAGGGACAAAAACATTCAGTACTTC
>TRBJ2-3|few|TRBD1|TRBV12-3/TRBV12-4
CASRTDREITDTQYF
TGTGCCAGCAGGACGGACAGGGAAATCACAGATACGCAGTATTTT
>TRBJ2-3|NA|NA|TRBV5-1
CASSLSGGAQTDTQYF
TGCGCCAGCAGTCTTTCTGGCGGGGCCCAAACAGATACGCAGTATTTT
>TRBJ2-2|few|NA|TRBV24-1
CATSAGGTGELFF
TGTGCCACCAGTGCTGGGGGCACCGGGGAGCTGTTTTTT
>TRBJ1-6|few|NA|TRBV20-1
CSARRKDSPLHF
TGCAGTGCTAGGAGAAAGGATTCACCCCTCCACTTT
>TRBJ2-1|NA|NA|TRBV5-6
CASSRRGYLNEQFF
TGTGCCAGCAGCCGTAGGGGGTATTTGAATGAGCAGTTCTTC
>TRBJ2-1|few|TRBD2|TRBV3-1
CASSQGPSGGYNEQFF
TGTGCCAGCAGCCAAGGTCCGAGCGGGGGCTACAATGAGCAGTTCTTC
>TRBJ2-1|many|TRBD2|TRBV5-1
CASSGTSGGWGEQFF
TGCGCCAGCAGCGGCACTAGCGGGGGCTGGGGAGAGCAGTTCTTC
>TRBJ2-1|NA|NA|TRBV19
CASSRSGPMVREQFF
TGTGCCAGTAGCCGGTCCGGGCCTATGGTTAGAGAGCAGTTCTTC
>TRBJ2-1|NA|NA|TRBV20-1
CSARDLVRDSPYNEQFF
TGCAGTGCTAGAGATTTGGTTAGGGATTCCCCCTACAATGAGCAGTTCTTC
>TRBJ2-3|NA|TRBD2|TRBV4-2
CASSQSPWGGGTDTQYF
TGTGCCAGCAGCCAATCCCCCTGGGGGGGGGGCACAGATACGCAGTATTTT
>TRBJ1-2|few|NA|TRBV5-1
CASSLLGAGTENYGYTF
TGCGCCAGCAGCTTGCTGGGAGCTGGGACGGAGAACTATGGCTACACCTTC
>TRBJ2-3|few|NA|TRBV29-1
CSVVGTSSTDTQYF
TGCAGCGTTGTCGGGACCTCAAGCACAGATACGCAGTATTTT
>TRBJ1-1|NA|TRBD1|TRBV9
CASSVEHRGSEAFF
TGTGCCAGCAGCGTAGAACACAGGGGTTCGGAAGCTTTCTTT
>TRBJ2-7|NA|NA|TRBV7-9
CASSPDFGEQYF
TGTGCCAGCAGCCCGGACTTCGGCGAGCAGTACTTC